This TCR beta chain was identified during a study of neurological immune-mediated disorders. Study-wide results and limits: CDR3 amino acid sequences of expanded clones were not shared across subjects, a result suggesting private repertoires in all groups. HTLV-1-associated myelopathy ranked highest for TCR clonal expansion and multiple sclerosis lowest, beneath healthy controls.

About this clonotype itself: The antigen remains undetermined. At one boundary the junction diverges from the germline segment, which might be a read error.

TCRdb independently ran MiXCR on the 5' RACE reads; one entry per CDR3 protein. The sample consists of roughly 36,000 distinct CDR3 sequences, less than 15% of them appearing once. CDR3 length: 15 amino acids. The chain joins TRBV12-3 or TRBV12-4 to TRBJ1-1; D is unclear. Sequences were obtained from PBMCs. The receptor was isolated from a woman aged 50 to 60 with HTLV-1-associated myelopathy (HAM/TSP). In DNA form, the CDR3 reads TGTGCCTGCAGTGCCGGGATCACATTTGGACCTGAAGCTTTATTT. Translated, it gives CACSAGITFGPEALF.